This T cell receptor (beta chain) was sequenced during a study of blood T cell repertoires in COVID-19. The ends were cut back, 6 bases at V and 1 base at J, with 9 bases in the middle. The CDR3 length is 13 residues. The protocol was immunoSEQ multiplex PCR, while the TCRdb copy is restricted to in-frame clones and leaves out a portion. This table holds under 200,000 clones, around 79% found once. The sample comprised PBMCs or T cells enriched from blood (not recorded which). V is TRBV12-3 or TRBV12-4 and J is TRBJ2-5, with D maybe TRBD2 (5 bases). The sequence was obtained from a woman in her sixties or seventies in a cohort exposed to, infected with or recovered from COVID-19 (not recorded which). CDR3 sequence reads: CASRPGVQETQYF. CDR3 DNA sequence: TGTGCCAGCAGGCCCGGGGTCCAAGAGACCCAGTACTTC.